Listed below are T cell receptor beta chains from one sample, sequenced in a study of CD8+ T cells in alopecia areata. The table came from immunoSEQ multiplex PCR; TCRdb's copy has only in-frame clones and leaves some out. In the table there are 90,000 to 120,000 clones, around 59% of which are singletons. The sequenced sample consisted of CD8+ T cells sorted from blood. These TCRs come from a human donor in good health. Each CDR3 is given with its conserved first and last residue. A D gene is named only where the DNA matches it firmly. Size values are once, few and many counts, or a class for expanded clones, and some rows have none.

V gene	D gene	clone size	J gene	CDR3 DNA	CDR3 protein
TRBV13	-	-	TRBJ1-3	TGTGCCAGCAGCGTCAGCACAGGGATCTCTGGAAACACCATATATTTT	CASSVSTGISGNTIYF
TRBV5-4	-	-	TRBJ1-2	TGTGCCAGCAGCTACCGTTACTTATTACAGGTTGAAGGCTACACCTTC	CASSYRYLLQVEGYTF
TRBV30	TRBD1	-	TRBJ2-7	TGTGCCTGGAGTGTACTTTTAACAGGGGGCTGGGAGCAGTACTTC	CAWSVLLTGGWEQYF
TRBV30	-	-	TRBJ2-3	TGTGCCTGGAGCCCCACTACAGATACGCAGTATTTT	CAWSPTTDTQYF
TRBV6-6	-	few	TRBJ2-5	TGTGCCAGCAGTTACTCTCCGGACAGTCAAGAGACCCAGTACTTC	CASSYSPDSQETQYF
TRBV11-2	-	-	TRBJ2-5	TGTGCCAGCAGCTTAGTCCAAGAGACCCAGTACTTC	CASSLVQETQYF
TRBV5-6	TRBD1	-	TRBJ1-2	TGTGCCAGCAGCTCGGGACAGTTCGGCTACACCTTC	CASSSGQFGYTF
TRBV4-2	-	-	TRBJ2-2	TGTGCCAGCAGCCAAGTGTCTTCCGGGGAGCTGTTTTTT	CASSQVSSGELFF
TRBV29-1	TRBD1	-	TRBJ2-2	TGCAGCGTTGCGGGACAGGGGGCGCCGGACACCGGGGAGCTGTTTTTT	CSVAGQGAPDTGELFF
TRBV27	-	-	TRBJ1-1	TGTGCCAGCAGTGTAGGGAAACAGGGTTGGAACACTGAAGCTTTCTTT	CASSVGKQGWNTEAFF
TRBV30	-	-	TRBJ1-1	TGTGCCTGGAGTGCAAGGGGGGGGTATGGCACTGAAGCTTTCTTT	CAWSARGGYGTEAFF
TRBV4-1	-	-	TRBJ1-2	TGCGCCAGCAGCCAAGATTGGGCTTCAGGACTCCCTCCCCGAGGGGTCTCCTATGGCTACACCTTC	CASSQDWASGLPPRGVSYGYTF
TRBV2	TRBD1	few	TRBJ2-7	TGTGCCAGCAGTGTAGGGACAGAAGTTTTGCCCGAGCAGTACTTC	CASSVGTEVLPEQYF
TRBV25-1	-	-	TRBJ1-1	TGTGCCAGCAGTGAATCCCAGGGGATCACTGAAGCTTTCTTT	CASSESQGITEAFF
TRBV5-6	TRBD1	-	TRBJ2-4	TGTGCCAGCAGACCGGGACAGAGGAACATTCAGTACTTC	CASRPGQRNIQYF
TRBV6-5	TRBD1	-	TRBJ1-1	TGTGCCAGCAGCGGACAGGGGGCCCTGGCTTTCTTT	CASSGQGALAFF
TRBV11-2	-	-	TRBJ1-2	TGTGCCAGCAGCTTAGCCCCGGTGCCACAGGGCGGGGATGGCTACACCTTC	CASSLAPVPQGGDGYTF
TRBV29-1	-	-	TRBJ2-6	TGCAGCGTTGAAGGGGGCGAGTTTTCGACCGATCGCCGCTCTGGGGCCAACGTCCTGACTTTC	CSVEGGEFSTDRRSGANVLTF
TRBV27	-	-	TRBJ2-7	TGTGCCAGCAGCCCCACAGGGTCGTACGAGCAGTACTTC	CASSPTGSYEQYF
TRBV7-2	TRBD1	-	TRBJ1-6	TGTGCCAGCAGGGAACAGGGGGCGCGGAATTCACCCCTCCACTTT	CASREQGARNSPLHF
TRBV30	-	-	TRBJ1-4	TGTGCCTGGAGTGTATATCGGGGGATTAATGAAAAACTGTTTTTT	CAWSVYRGINEKLFF
TRBV2	-	-	TRBJ2-3	TGTGCCAGCAGTGGTCTAGCGATTGGCGCAGATACGCAGTATTTT	CASSGLAIGADTQYF
TRBV27	TRBD2	-	TRBJ2-3	TGTGCCAGCAGTTCCTACAGCGGGGGCACAGATACGCAGTATTTT	CASSSYSGGTDTQYF
TRBV7-2	-	once	TRBJ1-2	TGTGCCAGCAGCTCCCCGATCACCTTC	CASSSPITF
TRBV5-1	TRBD1	few	TRBJ2-7	TGCGCCAGCCGGCCCGAGGGGGCGAACGAGCAGTACTTC	CASRPEGANEQYF
TRBV6-1	TRBD1	-	TRBJ1-2	TGTGCCAGCAGTGAAGCGATCGGGACAGCGATTAACTATGGCTACACCTTC	CASSEAIGTAINYGYTF
TRBV6-5	-	once	TRBJ2-3	TGTGCCAGCAGTTACTCGAGATATAGCACAGATACGCAGTATTTT	CASSYSRYSTDTQYF
TRBV4-3	-	-	TRBJ1-6	TGCGCCAGCAGCCAAGACTGGACAGACTATAATTCACCCCTCCACTTT	CASSQDWTDYNSPLHF
TRBV19	-	-	TRBJ2-1	TGTGCCAGTAGTATACGGACTACGTCCTACAATGAGCAGTTCTTC	CASSIRTTSYNEQFF
TRBV5-6	TRBD1	-	TRBJ2-7	TGTGCCAGCAGCCCGAGGGACAGGGAAAGGTCCTACGAGCAGTACTTC	CASSPRDRERSYEQYF
TRBV27	-	-	TRBJ2-7	TGTGCCAGCAGTTTAACGGCAGGTCCTTCCTACGAGCAGTACTTC	CASSLTAGPSYEQYF
TRBV7-9	-	few	TRBJ2-3	TGTGCCAGCAGCTCTGAAAGCACAGATACGCAGTATTTT	CASSSESTDTQYF
TRBV2	-	-	TRBJ2-1	TGTGCCAGCAGTGGCAGATTGTCCAGCTCCTACAATGAGCAGTTCTTC	CASSGRLSSSYNEQFF
TRBV18	-	-	TRBJ2-7	TGTGCCAGCTCACCCGGGGGCTACGAGCAGTACTTC	CASSPGGYEQYF
TRBV11-2	-	-	TRBJ2-1	TGTGCCAGCAGCTCCGCCCAAACAGGGTTCGCCTACAATGAGCAGTTCTTC	CASSSAQTGFAYNEQFF
TRBV6-1	TRBD1	-	TRBJ2-5	TGTGCCAGCAGTTTCGACAGGGGCGCCCAAGAGACCCAGTACTTC	CASSFDRGAQETQYF
TRBV10-3	-	few	TRBJ2-7	TGTGCCGCCACAGGAGACTCCTACGAGCAGTACTTC	CAATGDSYEQYF
TRBV7-9	-	-	TRBJ2-3	TGTGCCAGCAGCCTCCCCGGGGATACGCAGTATTTT	CASSLPGDTQYF
TRBV27	-	-	TRBJ2-7	TGTGCCAGCAGTTTTAGTACAGGCCGGGGTTTCTACGAGCAGTACTTC	CASSFSTGRGFYEQYF
TRBV13	TRBD2	-	TRBJ2-3	TGTGCCAGCAGCCCCTCCGGGACTAGCGGGATCTCTAGCACAGATACGCAGTATTTT	CASSPSGTSGISSTDTQYF
TRBV5-6	TRBD1	once	TRBJ2-3	TGTGCCAGCAGCTTCGGACAGGGAAGCACAGATACGCAGTATTTT	CASSFGQGSTDTQYF
TRBV23-1	-	few	TRBJ2-2	TGCGCCAGCAGTCAATCGGAAGGGACGGCAGTCACCGGGGAGCTGTTTTTT	CASSQSEGTAVTGELFF
TRBV29-1	TRBD1	-	TRBJ2-1	TGCAGCGTCTTAACAGGGGGGCACAATGAGCAGTTCTTC	CSVLTGGHNEQFF
TRBV13	-	-	TRBJ2-3	TGTGCCAGCAGCTTAGGGCCCACAGATACGCAGTATTTT	CASSLGPTDTQYF
TRBV29-1	TRBD1	-	TRBJ2-5	TGCAGCGTTGGAAGTGACAGGGGGCGACGATGGGAGACCCAGTACTTC	CSVGSDRGRRWETQYF
TRBV5-6	-	-	TRBJ2-1	TGTGCCAGCAGCTTGGAGAGAAGGGCGCAGTTCTTC	CASSLERRAQFF